This entry lists 24 T cell receptor beta chains sequenced from one sample in a study of blood T cell repertoires in COVID-19 (dated by TCRdb to 2020 to 2022). The library was made by the immunoSEQ multiplex PCR assay. TCRdb retrieved this table from immuneACCESS and kept in-frame rearrangements only. Not all clones are present; in checked studies, unresolved V genes account for under half, and no reason is known for the remainder. In all, the sample holds a few hundred thousand clones, and 75% to 85% of those were seen once. Of the sample, 5.1% falls within the top ten clones. Material: peripheral blood. The receptors were sampled from a man aged 45-60 years with active or convalescent COVID-19.

The rearrangement joins TRBV29-1 to TRBJ1-2; possible D gene TRBD1, 6 bases. Germline V gives CDR1 SQVTM, CDR2 ANQGSEA. Trimming left V 1 base short and J 0 bases short, with 9 bases between. This CDR3 region has 14 residues. The CDR3 region is CSVEVRGPNYGYTF. The CDR3 bases are TGCAGCGTTGAAGTGCGGGGGCCTAACTATGGCTACACCTTC.

The chain uses TRBV5-6 and TRBJ2-5; TRBD2 is a possible D gene (6 bases). CDR3 length equals 13 residues. Germline CDR1 is SGHDT and CDR2 is YYEEEE. Between the trimmed V and J ends, which lost 4 bases and 4 bases, there was a span of 11 bases. The CDR3 is CASSPEGLETQYF. In DNA, the CDR3 is TGTGCCAGCAGCCCGGAGGGCTTAGAGACCCAGTACTTC.

The chain is built from TRBV11-2 and TRBJ1-4, with D tentatively TRBD1 (5 bases). The germline gives CDR1 SGHAT, CDR2 FQNNGV. Trimming left V 3 bases short and J 10 bases short, with 12 bases between. The CDR3 is made up of 13 amino acids. The CDR3 bases are TGTGCCAGCAGCTTGAACGACAGAGGAAAACTGTTTTTT. Protein product: CASSLNDRGKLFF.

The V gene is TRBV6-2 or TRBV6-3, the J gene TRBJ2-5; 8 bases align to TRBD1. The V and J ends lost 5 bases and 5 bases, in that order; junction bases with no gene match: 7. The CDR3 totals 14 residues. Germline CDR1 and CDR2: MNHEY and SVGEGT. In nucleotides, the CDR3 is TGTGCCAGCAGTCGGACAGGGCGCCAGGAGACCCAGTACTTC. Residues: CASSRTGRQETQYF.

The rearrangement uses TRBV5-1 and TRBJ2-5; 7 nucleotides match TRBD2. Germline V gives CDR1 SGHRS, CDR2 YFSETQ. The CDR3 has 14 amino acids. J gave up 2 bases and V 7 bases, and 8 bases lay outside the gene matches. In DNA, the CDR3 is TGCGCCAGCGCAACGGGAGGAACACAAGAGACCCAGTACTTC. This encodes CASATGGTQETQYF.

The rearrangement uses TRBV30 and TRBJ1-5, with 12 bases fitting TRBD1. V was clipped by 2 bases and J by 0 bases; unmatched bases: 5. CDR1 is GTSNPN, CDR2 SVGIG, per germline (reference sequence). The CDR3 spans 17 residues. This chain's CDR3 is CAWSWDRGPGSNQPQHF. The CDR3 DNA sequence: TGTGCCTGGAGTTGGGACAGGGGGCCTGGTAGCAATCAGCCCCAGCATTTT.

The chain uses TRBV7-9 and TRBJ2-5; D remains unclear. CDR3 length: 15 residues. The V gene's germline CDR1 is SEHNR and CDR2 FQNEAQ (reference sequence). V was cut by 1 base and J by 1 base, with 10 bases left in between. This CDR3 is CASSLVGALQETQYF. CDR3 nucleotide sequence: TGTGCCAGCAGCTTAGTAGGAGCCCTCCAAGAGACCCAGTACTTC.

The chain joins TRBV5-1 to TRBJ2-4, with D uncertain. CDR3 length equals 14 residues. Trimming removed 1 base from V and 0 bases from J, with 5 bases in between. Germline V gene sequence: CDR1 SGHRS, CDR2 YFSETQ. The CDR3 spells CASSLTVAKNIQYF. CDR3 coding DNA: TGCGCCAGCAGCTTGACTGTAGCCAAAAACATTCAGTACTTC. Using reference TRBV5-1 and TRBJ2-4 for the parts outside the CDR3, the full variable domain is KAGVTQTPRYLIKTRGQQVTLSCSPISGHRSVSWYQQTPGQGLQFLFEYFSETQRNKGNFPGRFSGRQFSNSRSEMNVSTLELGDSALYLCASSLTVAKNIQYFGAGTRLSVL.

This chain links TRBV19 with TRBJ1-1; possibly TRBD1 for D (6 bases). CDR1 LNHDA and CDR2 SQIVND come from the germline V gene (reference sequence). This CDR3 comprises 15 residues. The ends were cut back, 6 bases at V and 5 bases at J, with 19 bases in the middle. The CDR3 loop is CASRKTGFPGTEAFF. Here the CDR3 DNA reads TGTGCCAGTAGAAAAACAGGGTTTCCGGGGACTGAAGCTTTCTTT.

V is TRBV28 and J is TRBJ2-1, with D tentatively TRBD2 (6 bases). CDR3 length: 20 residues. V dropped 5 bases and J dropped 8 bases, with 34 bases sitting between them. CDR1 is MDHEN and CDR2 is SYDVKM in the germline V gene. CDR3 amino acids: CASSTAQSLSGHALGHEQFF. The CDR3, as DNA: TGTGCCAGCAGTACGGCCCAGTCGTTGAGCGGGCACGCCCTGGGGCATGAGCAGTTCTTC.

V and J are TRBV28 and TRBJ2-1; 7 bases line up with TRBD2. This CDR3 is built from 16 residues. The germline CDR1 and CDR2 sequences are MDHEN and SYDVKM. Trimming at V came to 5 bases and at J to 4 bases, leaving 11 bases not matched to a gene. The CDR3 is CASSRFRLAAYNEQFF. The DNA of the CDR3 is TGTGCCAGCAGTCGGTTCCGGCTAGCGGCTTACAATGAGCAGTTCTTC.

V is TRBV24-1 and J is TRBJ2-3, with a weak D call TRBD2 (5 bases). This CDR3 spans 14 amino acids. Germline CDR1 is KGHDR and CDR2 is SFDVKD. V gave up 2 bases and J gave up 5 bases, with 10 bases separating them. The CDR3 loop reads CATSDSLGIDTQYF. CDR3 DNA sequence: TGTGCCACCAGTGATTCGCTCGGGATAGATACGCAGTATTTT.

This clone appeared a single time. The CDR3 coding sequence is TGTGCTAGTGGTTTGAGGGAGAACTATGGCTACACCTTC. Amino acids: CASGLRENYGYTF. The chain employs TRBV12-5 and TRBJ1-2; no definite D call. The CDR3 has 13 residues. Trimming removed 2 bases from V and 2 bases from J, with 6 bases in between. Germline V gene lookup returns CDR1 LGHNT and CDR2 FRNRAP.

V is TRBV19 and J is TRBJ1-1; D unresolved. This CDR3 contains 13 residues. The germline V and J ends were trimmed by 1 base and 5 bases, with 8 bases remaining between them. Germline lookup yields CDR1 LNHDA and CDR2 SQIVND (reference sequence). CDR3 region: CASSIGGETEAFF. In nucleotides, the CDR3 is TGTGCCAGTAGTATAGGTGGAGAGACTGAAGCTTTCTTT. Filled out from reference TRBV19 and TRBJ1-1, the complete variable domain reads DGGITQSPKYLFRKEGQNVTLSCEQNLNHDAMYWYRQDPGQGLRLIYYSQIVNDFQKGDIAEGYSVSREKKESFPLTVTSAQKNPTAFYLCASSIGGETEAFFGQGTRLTVV.

The chain combines TRBV27 with TRBJ2-1; 10 nucleotides match TRBD2. With V trimmed by 4 bases and J by 9 bases, 18 bases remained unmatched. This CDR3 contains 18 residues. CDR1 is MNHEY, CDR2 SMNVEV, per germline (reference sequence). The CDR3 here is CASSYGQRASGRWGEQFF. CDR3 bases: TGTGCCAGCAGTTATGGACAGAGGGCTAGCGGGAGATGGGGTGAGCAGTTCTTC.

This clone was counted once. The chain recombines TRBV6-2 or TRBV6-3 with TRBJ1-2, with 10 bases aligning to TRBD1. The trim removed 1 base at V and 6 bases at J, leaving 2 bases unmatched. The germline V gene has CDR1 MNHEY and CDR2 SVGEGT. The CDR3 length is 14 residues. CDR3 sequence: CASSYWTGGNGYTF. The CDR3 DNA follows: TGTGCCAGCAGTTACTGGACAGGGGGGAATGGCTACACCTTC.

On this clone: The junction differs from germline at one of its ends, possibly a read error. The rearrangement joins TRBV24-1 to TRBJ1-2, with D maybe TRBD1 (5 bases). Per germline, CDR1 KGHDR and CDR2 SFDVKD. CDR3 length: 13 residues. In DNA form, the CDR3 reads TGTGCCACCCTAATGACAGCTAAGTATGGCTACACCTTC. Translated, it gives CATLMTAKYGYTF.

The chain uses TRBV15 and TRBJ2-1; perhaps TRBD1 as D (6 bases). V lost 2 bases and J 1 base, leaving 21 bases between the germline ends. The CDR3 covers 19 residues. Germline V gives CDR1 LNHNV, CDR2 YYDKDF (reference sequence). Here the CDR3 DNA reads TGTGCCACCAGCAGATCTATAACAGGGAAAGGGTCTTCCTACAATGAGCAGTTCTTC. Encoded protein: CATSRSITGKGSSYNEQFF.

The gene calls are TRBV28 and TRBJ1-1; 7 nucleotides line up with TRBD1. This CDR3 has 15 amino acids. V shed 5 bases, J shed 3 bases, and the junction held 9 bases outside the gene matches. The germline gives CDR1 MDHEN, CDR2 SYDVKM. CDR3 region: CASSLIPGTDTEAFF. CDR3 in DNA: TGTGCCAGCAGTCTTATCCCCGGGACAGACACTGAAGCTTTCTTT.

The chain couples TRBV5-1 to TRBJ2-1; 8 nucleotides match TRBD2. Germline V CDR1 and CDR2: SGHRS, YFSETQ. Trimming removed 5 bases from V and 0 bases from J; junction bases left unmatched: 10. This CDR3 is 17 amino acids long. DNA for the CDR3: TGCGCCAGCAGAGGAAGTAGCGGGGCCAGCTCCTACAATGAGCAGTTCTTC. Amino acid sequence: CASRGSSGASSYNEQFF.

This sequence joins TRBV11-2 and TRBJ2-7, with TRBD2 matching over 12 bases. The CDR3 is 14 amino acids. V shed 5 bases and J 6 bases; nucleotides not matched to a gene: 5. The germline V gene has CDR1 SGHAT and CDR2 FQNNGV. The CDR3 sequence is CASSPTSGSGEQYF. The CDR3 DNA reads TGTGCCAGCAGCCCGACTAGCGGGAGTGGCGAGCAGTACTTC.

The CDR3 nucleotides read TGTGCCAGCAGCGCCCTACTAGCGGGCACCCAAGAGACCCAGTACTTC. Translating gives CASSALLAGTQETQYF. This chain links TRBV7-9 with TRBJ2-5, with 9 bases that match TRBD2. This CDR3 has 16 amino acids. After removal of 5 bases from V and 1 base from J, the junction contained 8 bases not matched to a gene. Germline V gene data show CDR1 as SEHNR and CDR2 as FQNEAQ (reference sequence).

The rearrangement uses TRBV29-1 and TRBJ1-1; D not certain. CDR1 SQVTM and CDR2 ANQGSEA come from the germline V gene. The V gene lost 0 bases and the J gene lost 2 bases, with 7 bases spanning the gap. The CDR3 is 13 residues long. CDR3 nucleotide sequence: TGCAGCGTTGAAGATCCCAGAAACACTGAAGCTTTCTTT. Translation gives CSVEDPRNTEAFF.

The chain couples TRBV6-5 to TRBJ1-4; no reliable D call. The V gene's germline CDR1 is MNHEY and CDR2 SVGAGI. Trimming cost V 6 bases and J 5 bases, with 13 bases left between them. The CDR3 contains 14 residues. The DNA of the CDR3 is TGTGCCAGCAGCCGCCGAGCGATCAATGAAAAACTGTTTTTT. Its translation: CASSRRAINEKLFF.